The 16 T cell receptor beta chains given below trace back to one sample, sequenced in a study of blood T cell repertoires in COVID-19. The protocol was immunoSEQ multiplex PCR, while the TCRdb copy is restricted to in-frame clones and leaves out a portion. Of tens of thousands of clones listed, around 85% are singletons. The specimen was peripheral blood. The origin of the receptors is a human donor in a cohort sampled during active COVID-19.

The CDR3: CASSQDGTSPYEQYF. The CDR3 DNA reads as TGCGCCAGCAGCCAAGATGGGACTTCACCCTACGAGCAGTACTTC. The chain has TRBV4-1 and TRBJ2-7; D might be TRBD2 (6 bases). The CDR3 contains 15 residues. CDR1 and CDR2 (germline): MGHRA, YSYEKL. V shed 0 bases and J shed 2 bases, with 11 bases lying between them.

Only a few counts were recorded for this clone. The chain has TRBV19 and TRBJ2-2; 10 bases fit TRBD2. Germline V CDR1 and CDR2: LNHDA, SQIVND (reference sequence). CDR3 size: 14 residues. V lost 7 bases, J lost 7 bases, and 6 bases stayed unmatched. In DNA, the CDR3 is TGTGCCAGTAAAAGCGGGAGGGCCTTCGGGGAGCTGTTTTTT. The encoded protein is CASKSGRAFGELFF.

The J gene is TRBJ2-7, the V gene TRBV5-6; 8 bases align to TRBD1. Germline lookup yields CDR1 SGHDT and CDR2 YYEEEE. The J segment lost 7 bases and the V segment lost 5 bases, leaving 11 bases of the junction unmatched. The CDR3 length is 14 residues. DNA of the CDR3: TGTGCCAGCAGTATCGCAGGGGGCTCGCGGGAGCAGTACTTC. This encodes CASSIAGGSREQYF.

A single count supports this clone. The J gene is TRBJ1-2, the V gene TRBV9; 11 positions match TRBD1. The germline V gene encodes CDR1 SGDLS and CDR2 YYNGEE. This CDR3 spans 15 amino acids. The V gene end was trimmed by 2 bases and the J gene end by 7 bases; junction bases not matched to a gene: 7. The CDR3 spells CASSVGQGARSGYTF. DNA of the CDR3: TGTGCCAGCAGCGTCGGACAGGGGGCGCGGAGTGGCTACACCTTC.

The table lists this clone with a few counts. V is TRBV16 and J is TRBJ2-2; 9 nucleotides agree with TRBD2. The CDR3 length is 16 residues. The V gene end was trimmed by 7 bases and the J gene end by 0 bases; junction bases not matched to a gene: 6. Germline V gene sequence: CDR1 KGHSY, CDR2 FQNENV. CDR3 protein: CASTVSGRSNTGELFF. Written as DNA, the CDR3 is TGTGCCAGCACGGTCAGCGGGAGGTCGAACACCGGGGAGCTGTTTTTT.

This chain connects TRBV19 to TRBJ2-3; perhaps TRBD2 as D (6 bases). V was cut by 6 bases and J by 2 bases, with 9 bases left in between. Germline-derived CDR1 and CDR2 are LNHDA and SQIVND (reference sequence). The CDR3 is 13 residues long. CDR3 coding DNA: TGTGCCAGTAGAAAGGGACTCACAGATACGCAGTATTTT. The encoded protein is CASRKGLTDTQYF.

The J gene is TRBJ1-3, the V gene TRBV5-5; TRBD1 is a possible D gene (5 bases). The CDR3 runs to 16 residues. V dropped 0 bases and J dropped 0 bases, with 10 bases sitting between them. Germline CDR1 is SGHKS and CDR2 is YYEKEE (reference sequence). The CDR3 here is CASSLALGASGNTIYF. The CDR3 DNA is TGTGCCAGCAGCTTGGCCCTTGGGGCCTCTGGAAACACCATATATTTT.

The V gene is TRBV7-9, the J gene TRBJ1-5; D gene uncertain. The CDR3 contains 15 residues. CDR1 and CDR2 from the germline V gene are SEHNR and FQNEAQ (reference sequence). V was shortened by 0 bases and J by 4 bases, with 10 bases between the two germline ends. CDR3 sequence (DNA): TGTGCCAGCAGCTTAGCGAGCACCGGTAATCAGCCCCAGCATTTT. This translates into CASSLASTGNQPQHF. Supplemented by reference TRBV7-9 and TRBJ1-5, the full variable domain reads DTGVSQNPRHKITKRGQNVTFRCDPISEHNRLYWYRQTLGQGPEFLTYFQNEAQLEKSRLLSDRFSAERPKGSFSTLEIQRTEQGDSAMYLCASSLASTGNQPQHFGDGTRLSIL.

The CDR3 sequence: CASRNSGGAVPYF. The CDR3 DNA follows: TGTGCCAGCAGAAATAGCGGGGGGGCAGTTCCGTACTTC. This chain uses TRBV11-2 with TRBJ2-7; 11 bases line up with TRBD2. V dropped 6 bases and J dropped 12; count of bases not matched to a gene: 10. The CDR3 runs 13 residues. From germline, CDR1 is SGHAT and CDR2 FQNNGV. The variable domain in full, completed from reference TRBV11-2 and TRBJ2-7, reads EAGVAQSPRYKIIEKRQSVAFWCNPISGHATLYWYQQILGQGPKLLIQFQNNGVVDDSQLPKDRFSAERLKGVDSTLKIQPAKLEDSAVYLCASRNSGGAVPYFGPGTRLTVT.

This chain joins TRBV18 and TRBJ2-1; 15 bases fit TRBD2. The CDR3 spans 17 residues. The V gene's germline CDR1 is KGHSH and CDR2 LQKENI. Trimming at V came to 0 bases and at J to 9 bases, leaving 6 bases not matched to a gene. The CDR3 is CASSPPGLAGGKVEQFF. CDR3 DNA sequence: TGTGCCAGCTCACCACCGGGACTAGCGGGGGGAAAGGTTGAGCAGTTCTTC.

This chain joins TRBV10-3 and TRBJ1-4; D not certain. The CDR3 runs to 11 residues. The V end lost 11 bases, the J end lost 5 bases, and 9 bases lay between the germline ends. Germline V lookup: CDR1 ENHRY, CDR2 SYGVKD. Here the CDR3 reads CASRENEKLFF. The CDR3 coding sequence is TGTGCCTCACGGGAGAATGAAAAACTGTTTTTT.

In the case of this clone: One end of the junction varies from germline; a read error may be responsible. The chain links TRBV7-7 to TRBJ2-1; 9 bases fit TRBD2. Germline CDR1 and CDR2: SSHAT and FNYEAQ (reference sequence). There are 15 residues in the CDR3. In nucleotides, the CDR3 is TGTGCTAGCAGCTTAGACGGCGGGGGGGGCGGTGAGCAGTTCTTC. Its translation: CASSLDGGGGGEQFF.

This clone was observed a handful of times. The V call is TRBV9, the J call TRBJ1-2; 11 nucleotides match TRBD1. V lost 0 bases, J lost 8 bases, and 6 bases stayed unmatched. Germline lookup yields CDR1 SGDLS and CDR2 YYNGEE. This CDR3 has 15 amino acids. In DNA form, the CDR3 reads TGTGCCAGCAGCGTAGAGGACAGGGGGCTACGGGGCTACACCTTC. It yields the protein CASSVEDRGLRGYTF.

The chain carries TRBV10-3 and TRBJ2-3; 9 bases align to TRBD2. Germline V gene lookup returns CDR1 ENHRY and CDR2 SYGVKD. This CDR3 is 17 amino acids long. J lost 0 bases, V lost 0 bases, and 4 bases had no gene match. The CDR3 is CAISESGGGASTDTQYF. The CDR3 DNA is TGTGCCATCAGTGAGTCTGGCGGGGGGGCAAGCACAGATACGCAGTATTTT.

CDR3 in amino acids: CATSSASGIAWSETQYF. CDR3 in DNA: TGTGCCACCAGTAGTGCTAGCGGGATAGCTTGGTCGGAGACCCAGTACTTC. The rearrangement uses TRBV15 and TRBJ2-5, with TRBD2 identical over 9 bases. The length of the CDR3 is 17 residues. The germline CDR1 and CDR2 sequences are LNHNV and YYDKDF (reference sequence). Germline trimming cut 6 bases from V and 5 bases from J; bases unmatched to any gene: 16.

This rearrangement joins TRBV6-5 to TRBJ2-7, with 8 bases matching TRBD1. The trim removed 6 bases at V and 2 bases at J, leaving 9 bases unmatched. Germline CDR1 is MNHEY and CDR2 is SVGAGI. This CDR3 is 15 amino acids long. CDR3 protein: CASRTAGTGPYEQYF. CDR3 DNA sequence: TGTGCCAGCAGGACAGCCGGGACAGGACCCTACGAGCAGTACTTC.